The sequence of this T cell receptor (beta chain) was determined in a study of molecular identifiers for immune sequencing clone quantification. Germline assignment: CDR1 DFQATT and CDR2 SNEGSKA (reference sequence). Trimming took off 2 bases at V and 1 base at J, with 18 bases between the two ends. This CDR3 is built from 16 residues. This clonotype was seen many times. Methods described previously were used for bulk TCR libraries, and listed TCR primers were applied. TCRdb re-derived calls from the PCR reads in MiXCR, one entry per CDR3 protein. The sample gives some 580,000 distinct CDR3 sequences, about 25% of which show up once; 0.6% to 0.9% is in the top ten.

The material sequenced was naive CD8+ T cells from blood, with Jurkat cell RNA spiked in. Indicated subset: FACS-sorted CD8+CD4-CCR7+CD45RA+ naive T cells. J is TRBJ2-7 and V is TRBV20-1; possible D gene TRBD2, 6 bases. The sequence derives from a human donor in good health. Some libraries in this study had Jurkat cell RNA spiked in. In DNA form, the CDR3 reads TGCAGTGCTAGAAGTAACGGGGGAGCCACGTCCTACGAGCAGTACTTC. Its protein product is CSARSNGGATSYEQYF.